Below, one TCR beta chain is given with its context. Its antigen is as yet unknown. With V trimmed by 0 bases and J by 3 bases, 7 bases remained unmatched. The germline CDR1 and CDR2 sequences are WNHNN and SYGVQD (reference sequence). This CDR3 comprises 17 residues. This record belongs to a study of cytomegalovirus exposure and HLA in healthy donors. Study information: In an early release, HLA-typed donors contributed roughly 85 million unique TCR sequences.

Donors were nominally healthy when sampled, though unrecorded immune exposures were likely. PCR employed 60 Vbeta and 13 Jbeta primers. Assay used: immunoSEQ multiplex PCR; TCRdb lists only in-frame clones, some missing. Seen here are about 140,000 clones, around 75% observed once, and the top ten hold about 4.5%. Study-wide findings and caveats: The authors later found HLA-associated TCR beta chains more clonally expanded than equally common others. The study recorded 160 or so TCR beta chains that were cytomegalovirus-associated.

This TCR was recovered from a man in his fifties or sixties in good health and CMV-seronegative. The sequencing sample was made of PBMCs. The V and J genes are TRBV10-1 and TRBJ2-2, with TRBD1 matching over 7 bases. The CDR3 DNA reads as TGCGCCAGCAGTGAGTCTAGGACAGGAGAAGACACCGGGGAGCTGTTTTTT. Its protein is CASSESRTGEDTGELFF.